This T cell receptor beta chain is drawn from a study of cytomegalovirus exposure and HLA in healthy donors. Study summary: The approximately 120 validation repertoires used the same platform as the approximately 700 first-cohort repertoires, a later analysis reported.

Libraries were prepared by immunoSEQ multiplex PCR; TCRdb keeps only in-frame clonotypes and omits some of them. The top ten hold about 0.8% of the sample, which has about 340,000 clones, 80% to 90% seen once. Broader study findings: Specific recognition of CMV antigens was confirmed in vitro for a few chains (all CMV-associated). The authors enumerated under 200 TCR beta chains as linked to cytomegalovirus. Most TCR sequences proved rare, with some public TCRs found in many donors.

Trimming took 0 bases from V and 3 from J; bases not matched to a gene: 3. The CDR3 length is 15 residues. Germline V gives CDR1 SGHRS, CDR2 YFSETQ. In regard to this clone: The antigen is unknown.

The J gene is TRBJ1-3, the V gene TRBV5-1, with 7 bases fitting TRBD1. The clonotype comes from a woman younger than 30 in good health and CMV-seronegative. Sequencing input: PBMCs. For the CDR3, the DNA is TGCGCCAGCAGCTTGGAGACAGGGCGTGGAAACACCATATATTTT. Protein: CASSLETGRGNTIYF. The full variable domain, its missing parts supplied by reference TRBV5-1 and TRBJ1-3, is KAGVTQTPRYLIKTRGQQVTLSCSPISGHRSVSWYQQTPGQGLQFLFEYFSETQRNKGNFPGRFSGRQFSNSRSEMNVSTLELGDSALYLCASSLETGRGNTIYFGEGSWLTVV.